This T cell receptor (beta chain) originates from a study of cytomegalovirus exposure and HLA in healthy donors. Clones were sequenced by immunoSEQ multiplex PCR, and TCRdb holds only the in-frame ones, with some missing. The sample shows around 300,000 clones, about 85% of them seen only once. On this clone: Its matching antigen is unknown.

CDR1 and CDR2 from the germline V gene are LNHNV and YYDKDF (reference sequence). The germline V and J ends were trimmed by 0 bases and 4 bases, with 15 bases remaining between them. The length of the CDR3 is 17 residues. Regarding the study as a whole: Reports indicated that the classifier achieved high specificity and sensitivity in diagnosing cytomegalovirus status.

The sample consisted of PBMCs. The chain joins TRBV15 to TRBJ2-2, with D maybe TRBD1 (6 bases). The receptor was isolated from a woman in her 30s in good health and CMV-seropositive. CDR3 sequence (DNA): TGTGCCACCAGCAGAGAGATCCCGGGACACACCACCGGGGAGCTGTTTTTT. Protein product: CATSREIPGHTTGELFF.